Reported below is one T cell receptor (beta chain). Its antigen is not identified. One entry per CDR3 protein results from TCRdb running MiXCR on the reads. Here the sample spans about 460,000 distinct CDR3 sequences, roughly 10% being singletons. The data stem from a study of T cell repertoires in cytomegalovirus infection. Study-level information: Indicated by public TCR beta signatures were CMV infection and matching HLA type.

Study-level points and caveats: It was HLA-C-restricted CMV-specific TCR beta clonotypes that dominated the response ex vivo. Cumulative public TCR beta family frequency identified carriers of CMV plus the relevant HLA.

The CDR3 sequence is 19 residues long. CDR1 is KGHSH, CDR2 LQKENI, per germline. With V trimmed by 2 bases and J by 0 bases, 11 bases remained unmatched. The rearrangement uses TRBV18 and TRBJ1-5; TRBD1 aligns across 9 bases. Sequenced material: PBMCs. The sequence came from a human donor in good health (CMV status not recorded). Some clones in this sample may be carry-over from other donors' samples. CDR3 in DNA: TGTGCCAGCTCACCAACCCTCGGGACAGGGCCCTATAGCAATCAGCCCCAGCATTTT. It is translated as CASSPTLGTGPYSNQPQHF.